A selection of T cell receptor beta chains follows, all from one sample in a study of cytomegalovirus exposure and HLA in healthy donors. TCRdb's copy holds only in-frame clones and misses some; the assay was immunoSEQ multiplex PCR. The sample includes 150,000 to 250,000 clones, approximately 85% of them seen just once. Sequencing used PBMCs. These receptors were collected from a woman aged 45-60 years in good health and CMV-seronegative. Each CDR3 is given with its conserved first and last residue. The D gene is left open where the match is weak. The listing skips clone size in some rows; elsewhere it reads once, few, many or a size class.

DNA: TGTGCCAGCAGCCAAGATCGTGTTAGCGGCAGCGGGAAAACTTACGAGCAGTACTTC
CDR3: CASSQDRVSGSGKTYEQYF
size: .
V: TRBV14
D: TRBD2
J: TRBJ2-7
length: 19

DNA: TGTGCCTGGACCCCAGGGACAGATACGCAGTATTTT
CDR3: CAWTPGTDTQYF
size: .
V: TRBV30
D: .
J: TRBJ2-3
length: 12

DNA: TGCGCCAGCAGCTTGGGGGACCAGGGGGCCGCTGAAGCTTTCTTT
CDR3: CASSLGDQGAAEAFF
size: .
V: TRBV5-1
D: TRBD1
J: TRBJ1-1
length: 15

DNA: TGTGCCAGCAGCCCAATGGCGGCGGGAGTTACCAGAAATGAGCAGTTCTTC
CDR3: CASSPMAAGVTRNEQFF
size: .
V: TRBV11-2
D: TRBD2
J: TRBJ2-1
length: 17

DNA: TGTGCCAGCAGTTTAATGGGACAGAACTATGGCTACACCTTC
CDR3: CASSLMGQNYGYTF
size: .
V: TRBV28
D: TRBD1
J: TRBJ1-2
length: 14

DNA: TGTGCCAGCAGTCTACTGCAGCGGGAGACAGATACGCAGTATTTT
CDR3: CASSLLQRETDTQYF
size: once
V: TRBV28
D: TRBD2
J: TRBJ2-3
length: 15

DNA: TGCGCCAGCAGCCAAGCAATAGGAGCCGACACAGATACGCAGTATTTT
CDR3: CASSQAIGADTDTQYF
size: few
V: TRBV4-1
D: .
J: TRBJ2-3
length: 16

DNA: TGCGCCAGCAGCCGACGAGGAGGCTACAATGAGCAGTTCTTC
CDR3: CASSRRGGYNEQFF
size: .
V: TRBV5-1
D: .
J: TRBJ2-1
length: 14

DNA: TGTGCCAGCTCACCACCAACTAGCCCAGATACGCAGTATTTT
CDR3: CASSPPTSPDTQYF
size: once
V: TRBV18
D: .
J: TRBJ2-3
length: 14

DNA: TGTGCCAGCAGCGGGGAGGGGGGGCCCGGGGAGCTGTTTTTT
CDR3: CASSGEGGPGELFF
size: .
V: TRBV2
D: .
J: TRBJ2-2
length: 14

DNA: TGTGCCAGCAGCCATGGGACTAGCGGGCCGAGCTCCTACGAGCAGTACTTC
CDR3: CASSHGTSGPSSYEQYF
size: .
V: TRBV27
D: TRBD2
J: TRBJ2-7
length: 17

DNA: TGCGCCAGCAGCTCCGGGACAGGGGGAAGCTCCTACGAGCAGTACTTC
CDR3: CASSSGTGGSSYEQYF
size: once
V: TRBV4-1
D: TRBD1
J: TRBJ2-7
length: 16

DNA: TGTGCCAGCAGCTTGGCCCAGAAGGGGGACACTGAAGCTTTCTTT
CDR3: CASSLAQKGDTEAFF
size: .
V: TRBV5-4
D: .
J: TRBJ1-1
length: 15

DNA: TGTGCCAGCAGTCGAGTTAAGGGGATCTATGGCTACACCTTC
CDR3: CASSRVKGIYGYTF
size: .
V: TRBV28
D: .
J: TRBJ1-2
length: 14

DNA: TGTGCCAGCAGTGACTCGGCAGGGCAGGGCTATGGCTACACCTTC
CDR3: CASSDSAGQGYGYTF
size: .
V: TRBV25-1
D: .
J: TRBJ1-2
length: 15

DNA: TGTGCCAGCAGCCGGGACAGCTCCTACGAGCAGTACTTC
CDR3: CASSRDSSYEQYF
size: .
V: TRBV28
D: TRBD1
J: TRBJ2-7
length: 13

DNA: TGCGCCAGCAGCCCGTGGGCAGGGAACACTGAAGCTTTCTTT
CDR3: CASSPWAGNTEAFF
size: few
V: TRBV4-3
D: .
J: TRBJ1-1
length: 14

DNA: TGTGCCAGCAGCTTTATGGGGGGTTACAATGAGCAGTTCTTC
CDR3: CASSFMGGYNEQFF
size: .
V: TRBV5-4
D: .
J: TRBJ2-1
length: 14

DNA: TGCAGCGTTTCCGCTAGCAGGTCCTACGAGCAGTACTTC
CDR3: CSVSASRSYEQYF
size: once
V: TRBV29-1
D: .
J: TRBJ2-7
length: 13

DNA: TGTGCCAGCAGCTCTATGACAGGGAGCTCTGGGGCCAACGTCCTGACTTTC
CDR3: CASSSMTGSSGANVLTF
size: .
V: TRBV7-9
D: TRBD1
J: TRBJ2-6
length: 17

DNA: TGTGCCAGCAGCTTAGACAGCTCTAACTATGGCTACACCTTC
CDR3: CASSLDSSNYGYTF
size: once
V: TRBV7-8
D: .
J: TRBJ1-2
length: 14

DNA: TGTGCCAGCAGCCCCGGGACAGGGGCCGAGCAGTACTTC
CDR3: CASSPGTGAEQYF
size: many
V: TRBV6-5
D: TRBD1
J: TRBJ2-7
length: 13

DNA: TGTGCCAGCAGCTCCAAGAGGACAGGGGGAGAAGAGACCCAGTACTTC
CDR3: CASSSKRTGGEETQYF
size: .
V: TRBV7-8
D: TRBD1
J: TRBJ2-5
length: 16

DNA: TGTGCCAGCAGTTCAAAGGGGATTAGAGTTAGGGACAGAAGTTTTAGGAGCTCCTACGAGCAGTACTTC
CDR3: CASSSKGIRVRDRSFRSSYEQYF
size: .
V: TRBV28
D: TRBD1
J: TRBJ2-7
length: 23

DNA: TGTGCCAGTAAGAGGACTAGCGGGACTACCTACAACACCGGGGAGCTGTTTTTT
CDR3: CASKRTSGTTYNTGELFF
size: .
V: TRBV19
D: TRBD2
J: TRBJ2-2
length: 18

DNA: TGTGCCAGCAGTGGCATGGGACTAGCGGGGGGGGTTGCCGGGGAGCTGTTTTTT
CDR3: CASSGMGLAGGVAGELFF
size: .
V: TRBV6-1
D: TRBD2
J: TRBJ2-2
length: 18

DNA: TGCAGCGTTGCAGGGGGCTCTGGAAACACCATATATTTT
CDR3: CSVAGGSGNTIYF
size: .
V: TRBV29-1
D: TRBD1
J: TRBJ1-3
length: 13

DNA: TGCAGCGTAGGACAGGGCAATCAGCCCCAGCATTTT
CDR3: CSVGQGNQPQHF
size: .
V: TRBV29-1
D: TRBD1
J: TRBJ1-5
length: 12

DNA: TGTGCCAGCAGTCCTCTCGGACAGGGGAACACCGGGGAGCTGTTTTTT
CDR3: CASSPLGQGNTGELFF
size: .
V: TRBV28
D: TRBD1
J: TRBJ2-2
length: 16

DNA: TGTGCCAGCAGCGCCTCCTCCGGGACAAGGTCCCTCCATGAGCAGTTCTTC
CDR3: CASSASSGTRSLHEQFF
size: once
V: TRBV21-1
D: .
J: TRBJ2-1
length: 17

DNA: TGCGCCAGCAGTCATGCAGCTGAAGCTTTCTTT
CDR3: CASSHAAEAFF
size: .
V: TRBV4-1
D: .
J: TRBJ1-1
length: 11

DNA: TGTGCCAGCAGCTTAGCGCCCCAGGGAGAGACCCAGTACTTC
CDR3: CASSLAPQGETQYF
size: .
V: TRBV7-6
D: .
J: TRBJ2-5
length: 14

DNA: TGTGCCAGTAGTATCCTGTTCCGGGACAGACCCTACGAGCAGTACTTC
CDR3: CASSILFRDRPYEQYF
size: .
V: TRBV19
D: TRBD1
J: TRBJ2-7
length: 16